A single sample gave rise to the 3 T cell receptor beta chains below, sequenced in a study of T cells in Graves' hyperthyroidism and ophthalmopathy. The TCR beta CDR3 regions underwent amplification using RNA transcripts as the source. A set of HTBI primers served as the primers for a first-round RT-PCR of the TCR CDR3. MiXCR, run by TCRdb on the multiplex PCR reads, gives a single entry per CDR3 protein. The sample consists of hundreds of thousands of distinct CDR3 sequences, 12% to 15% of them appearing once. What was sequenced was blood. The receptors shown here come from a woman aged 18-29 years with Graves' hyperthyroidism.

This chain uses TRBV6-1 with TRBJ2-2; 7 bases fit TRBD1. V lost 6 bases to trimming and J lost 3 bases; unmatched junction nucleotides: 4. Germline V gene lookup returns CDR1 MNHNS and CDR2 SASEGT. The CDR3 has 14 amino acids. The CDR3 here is CASSDRADTGELFF. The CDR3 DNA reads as TGTGCCAGCAGCGACAGGGCTGACACCGGGGAGCTGTTTTTT.

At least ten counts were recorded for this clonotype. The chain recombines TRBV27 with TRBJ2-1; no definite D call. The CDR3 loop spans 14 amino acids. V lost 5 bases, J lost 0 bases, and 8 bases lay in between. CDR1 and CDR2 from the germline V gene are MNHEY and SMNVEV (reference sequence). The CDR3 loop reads CASSATGSYNEQFF. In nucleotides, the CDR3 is TGTGCCAGCAGTGCCACCGGCTCCTACAATGAGCAGTTCTTC.

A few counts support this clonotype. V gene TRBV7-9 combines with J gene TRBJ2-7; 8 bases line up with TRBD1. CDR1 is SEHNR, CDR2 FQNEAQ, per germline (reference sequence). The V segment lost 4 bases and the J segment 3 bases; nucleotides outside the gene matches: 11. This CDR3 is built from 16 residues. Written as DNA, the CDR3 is TGTGCCAGCAGCTCTCTTCAGGGGGCTAGCTTCTACGAGCAGTACTTC. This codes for CASSSLQGASFYEQYF.